These 26 T cell receptor beta chains were all obtained from the same sample, sequenced in a study of post-analysis software for immune sequencing data. Their antigens are not known. TCR beta cDNA libraries had unique molecular identifiers. TCRdb reprocessed the PCR reads with MiXCR, giving one entry per CDR3 protein. The profile covers more than 500,000 distinct CDR3 sequences, with around 34% appearing a single time and under 7% taken by the ten largest. Findings and caveats of the study: With TRBV5-6, TRBV5-1 and TRBV20-1 included, 5 or 6 TRBV segments were more frequent in patients than in controls.

Material for sequencing was blood. Source of these receptors: a girl aged 2 to 17 with multiple sclerosis.

This rearrangement joins TRBV29-1 to TRBJ2-7, with D possibly TRBD2 on 5 matching bases. The CDR3 has 13 residues. V was shortened by 3 bases and J by 0 bases, with 9 bases between the two germline ends. CDR1 is SQVTM, CDR2 ANQGSEA, per germline. CDR3 bases: TGCAGCGTTGAGATGACTACCTCCTACGAGCAGTACTTC. Translated: CSVEMTTSYEQYF.

The chain joins TRBV5-6 to TRBJ2-1, with 9 bases aligning to TRBD1. V shed 2 bases and J 8 bases; nucleotides not matched to a gene: 8. This CDR3 spans 15 amino acids. Looked up from germline, CDR1 is SGHDT and CDR2 is YYEEEE. CDR3 protein: CASSFRDRAYYEQFF. The CDR3 DNA is TGTGCCAGCAGCTTCAGGGACAGGGCTTACTATGAGCAGTTCTTC.

A few counts support this clonotype. The gene calls are TRBV2 and TRBJ2-5, with 9 nucleotides matching TRBD1. The assigned J gene may be wrong: the sequence end matches TRBJ2-4 better. CDR3 length equals 13 residues. Germline assignment: CDR1 SNHLY and CDR2 FYNNEI. The CDR3 nucleotides are TGTGCCAGCATTGGACAGGGGAAAAACATTCAGTACTTC. Its protein is CASIGQGKNIQYF.

V and J are TRBV12-3 or TRBV12-4 and TRBJ2-5; no firm D call. V dropped 3 bases and J dropped 1 base, with 12 bases sitting between them. The CDR3 is 15 amino acids. The CDR3 sequence is CASSFGLTPQETQYF. DNA for the CDR3: TGTGCCAGCAGTTTCGGGCTGACCCCCCAAGAGACCCAGTACTTC.

The V gene is TRBV5-1, the J gene TRBJ2-1; the match to TRBD2 covers 10 bases. Germline CDR1 SGHRS, CDR2 YFSETQ. J lost 4 bases, V lost 4 bases, and 5 bases had no gene match. The CDR3 consists of 15 residues. The CDR3 DNA reads TGCGCCAGCAGCGATCCTAGCGGGGGTTACAATGAGCAGTTCTTC. This codes for CASSDPSGGYNEQFF.

This clonotype was counted a few times. The chain is built from TRBV6-1 and TRBJ1-5; D is ambiguous. CDR3 size: 14 residues. CDR1 and CDR2 (germline): MNHNS, SASEGT. Trimming took off 5 bases at V and 1 base at J, with 9 bases between the two ends. DNA of the CDR3: TGTGCCAGCAGTCTGACCGCCAGCAATCAGCCCCAGCATTTT. Residues: CASSLTASNQPQHF.

The J gene is TRBJ2-7, the V gene TRBV5-5, with D possibly being TRBD1 (6 bases). Germline assignment: CDR1 SGHKS and CDR2 YYEKEE (reference sequence). V dropped 5 bases and J dropped 7 bases, with 16 bases sitting between them. The CDR3 sequence is 13 residues long. The CDR3 region is CASRPGQLKEQYF. The CDR3 region has the DNA TGTGCCAGCAGACCAGGACAGCTAAAAGAGCAGTACTTC.

The table lists this clonotype with a count of one. The rearrangement joins TRBV7-9 to TRBJ1-4; tentatively, D is TRBD1 (6 bases). Trimming stripped 10 bases from V and 6 bases from J, with 12 bases between. The CDR3 totals 12 residues. CDR1 and CDR2 (germline): SEHNR, FQNEAQ (reference sequence). The chain's CDR3 is CAIDGGDEKLFF. The CDR3 DNA reads as TGTGCCATCGACGGGGGCGATGAAAAACTGTTTTTT.

The V and J genes are TRBV10-3 and TRBJ1-2; the D gene is possibly TRBD1 (6 bases). Trimming shortened V by 2 bases and J by 3 bases, and 19 bases separated the two germline ends. From germline, CDR1 is ENHRY and CDR2 SYGVKD. This CDR3 region has 17 residues. The CDR3 loop is CAISEKLLRTADYGYTF. CDR3 coding DNA: TGTGCCATCAGTGAGAAATTACTAAGGACAGCCGACTATGGCTACACCTTC.

A few counts support this clonotype. The CDR3: CATSRDRGSGYTF. CDR3 DNA sequence: TGTGCCACCAGCAGAGATAGGGGGAGCGGCTACACCTTC. The chain joins TRBV15 to TRBJ1-2; possible D gene TRBD1, 6 bases. Germline V gives CDR1 LNHNV, CDR2 YYDKDF (reference sequence). There are 13 residues in the CDR3. Trimming took 0 bases from V and 8 from J, leaving 10 bases between them.

The chain uses TRBV11-1 and TRBJ1-1; D uncertain. The V and J ends lost 8 bases and 1 base respectively, with 14 bases between them. Germline CDR1 and CDR2: SGHAT and FQDESV (reference sequence). The CDR3 sequence is 14 residues long. The DNA of the CDR3 is TGTGCCAGCGATCGAGGTTTTGGGAACACTGAAGCTTTCTTT. Its translation: CASDRGFGNTEAFF.

About this clonotype itself: It may be a read error: a sequence one base away is much more abundant. This sequence joins TRBV27 and TRBJ1-1; 8 bases align to TRBD1. After removal of 10 bases from V and 10 bases from J, the junction contained 14 bases not matched to a gene. This CDR3 has 13 residues. Germline V gene data show CDR1 as MNHEY and CDR2 as SMNVEV (reference sequence). The CDR3 loop reads CANNPGQGSGAFF. The CDR3 bases are TGTGCCAACAATCCTGGACAGGGCTCTGGAGCTTTCTTT.

The J gene is TRBJ2-5, the V gene TRBV10-3; weak D call: TRBD1 (5 bases). The length of the CDR3 is 14 residues. The germline gives CDR1 ENHRY, CDR2 SYGVKD. The V gene lost 8 bases and the J gene lost 4 bases, with 17 bases spanning the gap. CDR3 protein: CAISPDSRGETQYF. CDR3 sequence (DNA): TGTGCCATCTCTCCTGACTCTAGGGGAGAGACCCAGTACTTC.

The gene calls are TRBV6-1 and TRBJ2-1, with unresolved D. Per germline, CDR1 MNHNS and CDR2 SASEGT. The CDR3 contains 11 residues. V was cut by 4 bases and J by 12 bases, with 10 bases left in between. CDR3 amino acids: CASSVSGGQFF. In DNA form, the CDR3 reads TGTGCCAGCAGTGTTTCGGGTGGGCAGTTCTTC.

The rearrangement uses TRBV24-1 and TRBJ2-2; D may correspond to TRBD1 or TRBD2 (5 bases each). V was cut by 9 bases and J by 1 base, with 14 bases left in between. The CDR3 has 15 residues. CDR1 KGHDR and CDR2 SFDVKD come from the germline V gene. The CDR3: CATESGTENTGELFF. CDR3 coding DNA: TGTGCCACCGAATCCGGGACGGAGAACACCGGGGAGCTGTTTTTT.

This sequence joins TRBV20-1 and TRBJ1-5, with D tentatively TRBD1 (6 bases). The V gene's germline CDR1 is DFQATT and CDR2 SNEGSKA (reference sequence). There are 13 residues in the CDR3. The V end lost 3 bases, the J end lost 5 bases, and 11 bases lay between the germline ends. DNA for the CDR3: TGCAGTGCTAGGAGGGACACCTATCAGCCCCAGCATTTT. This codes for CSARRDTYQPQHF.

The V and J genes are TRBV20-1 and TRBJ2-3; D is undetermined. CDR3 size: 13 residues. Germline CDR1 and CDR2: DFQATT and SNEGSKA (reference sequence). The germline V and J ends were trimmed by 5 bases and 0 bases, with 9 bases remaining between them. The CDR3 reads CSAGYTSTDTQYF. CDR3 nucleotide sequence: TGCAGTGCTGGATATACTAGCACAGATACGCAGTATTTT.

This rearrangement joins TRBV4-2 to TRBJ2-7; TRBD2 matches at 10 bases. This CDR3 spans 16 amino acids. CDR1 is LGHNA, CDR2 YNFKEQ, per germline. V dropped 0 bases and J dropped 5; count of bases not matched to a gene: 7. CDR3 amino acids: CASSQEARLAGDEQYF. In DNA, the CDR3 is TGTGCCAGCAGCCAAGAGGCGCGGCTAGCGGGGGACGAGCAGTACTTC.

V and J are TRBV5-5 and TRBJ1-6; D is unresolved. The germline V gene has CDR1 SGHKS and CDR2 YYEKEE (reference sequence). The germline V and J ends were trimmed by 3 bases and 0 bases, with 7 bases remaining between them. The length of the CDR3 is 15 residues. The CDR3 loop is CASSSDYSYNSPLHF. In DNA form, the CDR3 reads TGTGCCAGCAGCTCTGATTACTCCTATAATTCACCCCTCCACTTT.

The chain couples TRBV20-1 to TRBJ1-1; D possibly corresponds to TRBD1 (6 bases). V was trimmed by 4 bases and J by 3 bases, leaving 24 bases between them. The CDR3 is made up of 17 amino acids. Germline V gene data show CDR1 as DFQATT and CDR2 as SNEGSKA (reference sequence). The CDR3 sequence is CSATSFRDNHLDTEAFF. CDR3 nucleotides: TGCAGTGCTACCTCCTTCAGGGACAATCATTTGGACACTGAAGCTTTCTTT.

This chain joins TRBV6-1 and TRBJ2-2; D not certain. In germline, CDR1 is MNHNS, CDR2 SASEGT. V dropped 6 bases and J dropped 0 bases, with 8 bases sitting between them. This CDR3 has 14 residues. The CDR3 sequence is CASRFTSNTGELFF. The CDR3 DNA follows: TGTGCCAGCAGGTTCACATCGAACACCGGGGAGCTGTTTTTT.

The chain employs TRBV9 and TRBJ2-1, with D perhaps TRBD1 or TRBD2 (6 bases each). Germline V CDR1 and CDR2: SGDLS, YYNGEE. This CDR3 comprises 16 residues. V was trimmed by 4 bases and J by 3 bases, leaving 17 bases between them. CDR3 residues: CASSSEGGVDYNEQFF. In nucleotides, the CDR3 is TGTGCCAGCAGCTCAGAGGGGGGAGTCGACTACAATGAGCAGTTCTTC.

About this clonotype: A much larger clone is a single base away; this may be a read error. The J gene is TRBJ2-1, the V gene TRBV7-3; possible D gene TRBD1, 6 bases. From germline, CDR1 is SGHTA and CDR2 FQGTGA. The CDR3 extends over 14 amino acids. The CDR3 DNA is TGTGCCGGCAGCGTCACGGGACAATACAATGAGCAGTTCTTC. Residues: CAGSVTGQYNEQFF. The whole variable domain, filled in from reference TRBV7-3 and TRBJ2-1, reads GAGVSQTPSNKVTEKGKYVELRCDPISGHTALYWYRQSLGQGPEFLIYFQGTGAADDSGLPNDRFFAVRPEGSVSTLKIQRTERGDSAVYLCAGSVTGQYNEQFFGPGTRLTVL.

This clonotype was counted at least ten times. The V gene is TRBV4-1, the J gene TRBJ2-5, with D unclear. Germline V gene lookup returns CDR1 MGHRA and CDR2 YSYEKL. CDR3 length: 15 residues. The V and J ends lost 4 bases and 1 base respectively, with 13 bases between them. The CDR3 region is CASSRREWGQETQYF. CDR3 bases: TGCGCCAGCAGCCGGCGAGAGTGGGGCCAAGAGACCCAGTACTTC.

This clonotype was seen ten or more times. The junction and the germline gene differ at one end; a read error may be behind it. This chain connects TRBV5-1 to TRBJ2-7; no definite D call. From germline, CDR1 is SGHRS and CDR2 YFSETQ. The CDR3 covers 11 residues. For the CDR3, the DNA is TGTGCCAGCAGCCTTGAAGGGGAGCAGTACTTC. Translating gives CASSLEGEQYF.

There are a few counts of this clonotype. The junction departs from germline at one end; a sequencing error may be responsible. Here the CDR3 reads CASSGRTGRHYEQYF. DNA of the CDR3: TGTGCTAGCAGCGGAAGGACAGGGCGACACTACGAGCAGTACTTC. The chain carries TRBV7-7 and TRBJ2-7; TRBD1 matches at 8 bases. The CDR3 has 15 amino acids. Germline V gives CDR1 SSHAT, CDR2 FNYEAQ (reference sequence).